This T cell receptor beta chain originates from a study of blood T cell repertoires in COVID-19. Overall study: There were acute and convalescent COVID-19 samples, and they came from the United States, Italy and Spain.

In the original processing: Scientists estimated how many nucleated cells there were by amplifying reference gene primers. TCRdb's copy holds only in-frame clones and misses some; the assay was immunoSEQ multiplex PCR. V and J calls and clone size are as listed in that table; D and trimming were resolved from the DNA. The sample consists of over 200,000 clones, 81% of them appearing once. The cohort comprised adults aged 18 to 89 years residing in 20 to 25 US areas. From germline, CDR1 is SGHRS and CDR2 YFSETQ. CDR3 length: 14 amino acids. Trimming took 3 bases from V and 6 from J, leaving 15 bases between them.

This sequence originates from a woman between 50 and 59 years old with acute COVID-19. Sequencing was performed on PBMCs or T cells enriched from blood (not recorded which). The gene calls are TRBV5-1 and TRBJ1-2, with D possibly TRBD1 on 5 matching bases. The CDR3 sequence is CASSSRGGINGYTF. Here the CDR3 DNA reads TGCGCCAGCAGCTCGAGGGGAGGAATAAATGGCTACACCTTC.